The sample holds many counts of the clone carrying this TCR beta chain. Germline CDR1 and CDR2: MDHEN and SYDVKM. V was shortened by 3 bases and J by 0 bases, with 8 bases between the two germline ends. The CDR3 extends over 14 amino acids. The data stem from a study of T cell repertoires in cytomegalovirus infection. Via MiXCR, TCRdb re-called the reads, giving one row per CDR3 protein. The sample yields roughly 640,000 distinct CDR3 sequences, roughly 26% seen once. The chain uses TRBV28 and TRBJ1-1, with TRBD1 as a possible D gene (5 bases). Sequencing used CD8+ T cells from PBMCs. The TCR was taken from a human donor in good health (CMV status not recorded). Some clones in this sample may be carry-over from other donors' samples. CDR3: CASSFTGVNTEAFF. The CDR3 DNA follows: TGTGCCAGCAGTTTTACAGGAGTGAACACTGAAGCTTTCTTT.